Below, 3 T cell receptor beta chains from the same sample are listed, as sequenced in a study of cytomegalovirus exposure and HLA in healthy donors (dated by TCRdb to about 2017). The receptor library was made with the immunoSEQ multiplex PCR assay. For the multiplex PCR, a mixture combining 60 forward primers for TCR Vbeta segments and 13 reverse primers for TCR Jbeta segments was used. TCRdb took this table from immuneACCESS and kept in-frame rearrangements with V and J called. Such tables lack part of the clones; where checked against another copy, unresolved V genes explain under half of the gap, and the rest is unexplained. Present in this sample are under 200,000 clones, roughly 13% of which were seen just once. About 7.8% of the sample belongs to the ten largest clones. Sequencing input: PBMCs. The receptors were sampled from a man aged 45 to 65 in good health and CMV-seropositive.

The chain couples TRBV5-1 to TRBJ1-5; D ambiguous. V was clipped by 4 bases and J by 9 bases, with 14 bases between them. Germline CDR1 is SGHRS and CDR2 is YFSETQ. The CDR3 is made up of 13 amino acids. This CDR3 reads CASSPDGVPPQHF. The DNA of the CDR3 is TGCGCCAGCAGCCCGGACGGGGTTCCGCCCCAGCATTTT.

This clone was seen only a few times. The V and J genes are TRBV5-6 and TRBJ2-7; 8 bases are shared with TRBD2. V shed 0 bases and J 0 bases; nucleotides not matched to a gene: 11. The CDR3 sequence is 18 residues long. Germline V CDR1 and CDR2: SGHDT, YYEEEE. The CDR3 loop reads CASSLAGRADSISYEQYF. CDR3 nucleotides: TGTGCCAGCAGCTTGGCCGGGAGGGCGGACTCTATCTCCTACGAGCAGTACTTC.

This clone was found a few times. The V and J genes are TRBV5-1 and TRBJ1-6, with D possibly being TRBD1 (5 bases). The ends were cut back, 0 bases at V and 7 bases at J, with 11 bases in the middle. This CDR3 has 15 residues. The germline V gene encodes CDR1 SGHRS and CDR2 YFSETQ. CDR3 loop: CASSLDGGRNSPLHF. For the CDR3, the DNA is TGCGCCAGCAGCTTGGATGGGGGGAGGAATTCACCCCTCCACTTT.